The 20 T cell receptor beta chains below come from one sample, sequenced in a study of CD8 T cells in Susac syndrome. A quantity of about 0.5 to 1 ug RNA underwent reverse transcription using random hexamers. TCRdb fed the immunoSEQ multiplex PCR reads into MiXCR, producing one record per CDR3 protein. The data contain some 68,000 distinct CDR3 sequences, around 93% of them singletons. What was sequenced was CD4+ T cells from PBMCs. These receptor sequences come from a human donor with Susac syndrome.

The CDR3 bases are TGTGCCAGCCCCCGGGGCAGTATCTATGGCTACACCTTC. The encoded protein is CASPRGSIYGYTF. V is TRBV7-3 and J is TRBJ1-2; TRBD1 might be the D (5 bases). The V gene lost 8 bases and the J gene lost 4 bases, with 14 bases spanning the gap. CDR3 size: 13 residues. CDR1 and CDR2 (germline): SGHTA, FQGTGA.

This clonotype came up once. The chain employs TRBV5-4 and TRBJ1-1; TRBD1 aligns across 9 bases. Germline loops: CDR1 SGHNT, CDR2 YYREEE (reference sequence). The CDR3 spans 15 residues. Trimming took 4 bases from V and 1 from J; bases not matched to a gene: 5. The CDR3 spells CASSRTGARNTEAFF. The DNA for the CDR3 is TGTGCCAGCAGCCGGACAGGGGCTCGGAACACTGAAGCTTTCTTT.

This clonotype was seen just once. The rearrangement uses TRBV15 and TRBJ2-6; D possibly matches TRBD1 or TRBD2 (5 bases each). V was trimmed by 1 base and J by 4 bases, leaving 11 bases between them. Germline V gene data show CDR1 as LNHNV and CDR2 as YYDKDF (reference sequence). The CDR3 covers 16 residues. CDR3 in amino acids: CATSRVTGAGANVLTF. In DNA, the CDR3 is TGTGCCACCAGCAGAGTCACCGGGGCCGGGGCCAACGTCCTGACTTTC.

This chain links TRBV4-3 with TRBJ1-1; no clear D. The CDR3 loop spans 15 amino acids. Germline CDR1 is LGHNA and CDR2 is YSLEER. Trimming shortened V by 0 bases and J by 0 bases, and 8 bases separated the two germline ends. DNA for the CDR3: TGCGCCAGCAGCCAAGAGGGCAGGTTGAACACTGAAGCTTTCTTT. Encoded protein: CASSQEGRLNTEAFF.

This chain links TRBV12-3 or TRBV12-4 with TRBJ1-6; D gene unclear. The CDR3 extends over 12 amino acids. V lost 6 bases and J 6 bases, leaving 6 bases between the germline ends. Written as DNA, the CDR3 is TGTGCCAGCAGGCAGAGTAATTCACCCCTCCACTTT. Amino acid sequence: CASRQSNSPLHF.

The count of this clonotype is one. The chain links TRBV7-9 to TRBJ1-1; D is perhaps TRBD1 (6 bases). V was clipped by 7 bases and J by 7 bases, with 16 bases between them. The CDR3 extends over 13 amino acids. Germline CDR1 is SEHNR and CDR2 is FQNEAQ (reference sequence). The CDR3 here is CASTHGGWNEAFF. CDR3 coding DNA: TGTGCCAGCACCCACGGGGGCTGGAATGAAGCTTTCTTT.

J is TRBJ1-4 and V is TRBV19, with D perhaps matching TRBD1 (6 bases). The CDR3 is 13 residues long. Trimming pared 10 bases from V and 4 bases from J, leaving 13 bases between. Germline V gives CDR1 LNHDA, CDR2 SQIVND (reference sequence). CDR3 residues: CATNTGNNEKLFF. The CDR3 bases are TGTGCCACTAATACAGGGAATAATGAAAAACTGTTTTTT.

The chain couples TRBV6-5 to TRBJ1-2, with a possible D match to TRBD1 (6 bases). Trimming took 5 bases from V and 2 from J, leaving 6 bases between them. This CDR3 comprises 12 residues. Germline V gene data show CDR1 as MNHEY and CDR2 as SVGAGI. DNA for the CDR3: TGTGCCAGCAGTACAGGGAACTATGGCTACACCTTC. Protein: CASSTGNYGYTF.

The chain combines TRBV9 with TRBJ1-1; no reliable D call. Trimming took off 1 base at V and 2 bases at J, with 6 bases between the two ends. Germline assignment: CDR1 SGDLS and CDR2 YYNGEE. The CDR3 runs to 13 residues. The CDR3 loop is CASSVPDNTEAFF. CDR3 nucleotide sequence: TGTGCCAGCAGCGTACCGGATAACACTGAAGCTTTCTTT.

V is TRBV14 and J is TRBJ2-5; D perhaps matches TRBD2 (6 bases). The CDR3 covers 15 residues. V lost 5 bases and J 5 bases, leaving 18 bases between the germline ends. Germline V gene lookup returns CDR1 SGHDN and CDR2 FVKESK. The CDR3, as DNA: TGTGCCAGCAGCGCGTACCGGGACTCAAGGGAGACCCAGTACTTC. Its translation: CASSAYRDSRETQYF.

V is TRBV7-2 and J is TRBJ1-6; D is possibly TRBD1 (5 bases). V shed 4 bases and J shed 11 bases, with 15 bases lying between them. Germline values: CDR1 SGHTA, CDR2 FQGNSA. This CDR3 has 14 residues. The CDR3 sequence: CASSWGRALTPLHF. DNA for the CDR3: TGTGCCAGCAGCTGGGGCAGGGCCTTAACACCCCTCCACTTT.

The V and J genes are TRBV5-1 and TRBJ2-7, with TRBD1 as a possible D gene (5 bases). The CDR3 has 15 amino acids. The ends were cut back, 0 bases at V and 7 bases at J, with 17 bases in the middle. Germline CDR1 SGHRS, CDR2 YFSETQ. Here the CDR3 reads CASSLGGPGAPEQYF. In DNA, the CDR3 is TGCGCCAGCAGCTTGGGAGGTCCTGGGGCTCCGGAGCAGTACTTC.

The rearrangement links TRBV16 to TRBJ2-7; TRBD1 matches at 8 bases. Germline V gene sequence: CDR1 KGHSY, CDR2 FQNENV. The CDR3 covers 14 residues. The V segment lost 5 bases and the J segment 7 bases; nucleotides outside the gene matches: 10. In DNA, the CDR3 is TGTGCCAGCAGCTTTGACAGGGGCTCGAGGGAGCAGTACTTC. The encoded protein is CASSFDRGSREQYF. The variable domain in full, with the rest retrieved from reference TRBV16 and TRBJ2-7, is GEEVAQTPKHLVRGEGQKAKLYCAPIKGHSYVFWYQQVLKNEFKFLISFQNENVFDETGMPKERFSAKCLPNSPCSLEIQATKLEDSAVYFCASSFDRGSREQYFGPGTRLTVT.

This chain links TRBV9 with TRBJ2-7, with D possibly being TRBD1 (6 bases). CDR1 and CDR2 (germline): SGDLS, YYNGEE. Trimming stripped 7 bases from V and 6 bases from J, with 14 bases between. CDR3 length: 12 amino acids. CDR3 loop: CASGQQGSEQYF. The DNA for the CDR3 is TGTGCCAGCGGGCAACAGGGATCCGAGCAGTACTTC.

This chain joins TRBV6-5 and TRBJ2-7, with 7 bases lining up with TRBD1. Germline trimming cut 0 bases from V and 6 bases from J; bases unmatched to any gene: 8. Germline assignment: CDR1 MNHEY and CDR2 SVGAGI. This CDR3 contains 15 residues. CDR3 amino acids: CASSYSLQGVPEQYF. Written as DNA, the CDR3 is TGTGCCAGCAGTTACTCTTTGCAGGGGGTACCCGAGCAGTACTTC.

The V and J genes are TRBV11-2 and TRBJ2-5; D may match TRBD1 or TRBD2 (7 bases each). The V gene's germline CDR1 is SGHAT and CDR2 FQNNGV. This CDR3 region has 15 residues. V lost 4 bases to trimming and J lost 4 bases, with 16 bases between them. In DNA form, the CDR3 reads TGTGCCAGCAGCTCTCAGGGGGGGGCATTAGAGACCCAGTACTTC. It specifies CASSSQGGALETQYF.

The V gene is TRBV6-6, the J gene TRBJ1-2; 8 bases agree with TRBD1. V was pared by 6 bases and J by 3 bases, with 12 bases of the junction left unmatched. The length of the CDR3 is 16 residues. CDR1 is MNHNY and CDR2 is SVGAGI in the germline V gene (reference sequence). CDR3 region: CASRGTVTGGDYGYTF. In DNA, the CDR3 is TGTGCCAGCAGAGGAACCGTTACAGGGGGTGACTATGGCTACACCTTC.

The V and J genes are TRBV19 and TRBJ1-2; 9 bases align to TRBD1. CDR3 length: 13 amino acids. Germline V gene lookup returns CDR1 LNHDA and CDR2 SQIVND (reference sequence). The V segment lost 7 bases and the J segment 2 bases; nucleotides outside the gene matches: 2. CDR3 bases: TGTGCCAGTAACGACAGGGGGAACTATGGCTACACCTTC. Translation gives CASNDRGNYGYTF.

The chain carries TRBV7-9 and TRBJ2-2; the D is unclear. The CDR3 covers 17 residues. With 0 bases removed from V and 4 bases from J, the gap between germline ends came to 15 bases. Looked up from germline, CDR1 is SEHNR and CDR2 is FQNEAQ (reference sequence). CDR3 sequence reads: CASSLALTREATGELFF. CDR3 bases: TGTGCCAGCAGCTTAGCCCTAACGCGCGAGGCCACCGGGGAGCTGTTTTTT.

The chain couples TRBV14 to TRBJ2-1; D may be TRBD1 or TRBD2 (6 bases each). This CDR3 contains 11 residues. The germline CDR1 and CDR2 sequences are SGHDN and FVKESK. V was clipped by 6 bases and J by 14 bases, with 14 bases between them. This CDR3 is CASRQGGEEFF. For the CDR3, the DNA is TGTGCCAGCAGACAGGGCGGGGAGGAGTTCTTC.